A selection of T cell receptor beta chains follows, all from one sample in a study of T cells expressing NK-cell markers. With the 5' RACE reads reprocessed, TCRdb shows one record per CDR3 protein and no DNA. This sample contains a few hundred thousand distinct CDR3 sequences. Sequenced input: blood T cells: a sorted CD56 or NKG2C T cell subset, CD4+ or CD8+ T cells, or bulk PBMC T cells (not recorded which). The receptor set was obtained from a young man in good health. CDR3s include the opening cysteine and the closing phenylalanine or tryptophan. Each record gives: V gene, J gene, CDR3 protein.

TRBV12-3/TRBV12-4	TRBJ2-5	CASRGTGYGETQYF
TRBV7-8	TRBJ2-5	CASSAGTDETQYF
TRBV2	TRBJ2-2	CANSGETGELFF
TRBV20-1	TRBJ2-1	CSARDVSSGSSSYNEQFF
TRBV2	TRBJ2-3	CASIVVGGSTDTQYF
TRBV15	TRBJ2-3	CATSKASGTSTDTQYF
TRBV28	TRBJ2-3	CASSPQGLAEHTDTQYF
TRBV9	TRBJ2-3	CASSVATGSTDTQYF
TRBV18	TRBJ2-3	CASSPGLAAGAGDTQYF
TRBV6-5	TRBJ2-2	CASSYFARGLTGELFF
TRBV5-1	TRBJ2-3	CASRGSDTDTQYF
TRBV20-1	TRBJ2-1	CSARGWAPGTSGSYNEQFF
TRBV12-3/TRBV12-4	TRBJ1-5	CASTLKGSYNQPQHF
TRBV6-5	TRBJ2-4	CASRGSGTRTNIQYF
TRBV12-3/TRBV12-4	TRBJ2-5	CASSSPTGGAGQETQYF
TRBV6-1	TRBJ1-1	CASSDREGPEAFF
TRBV5-6	TRBJ2-5	CASIWVGGRETQYF
TRBV18	TRBJ2-2	CASSPSTNTGELFF
TRBV29-1	TRBJ2-1	CSVAERKTSGRAEQFF
TRBV3-1	TRBJ2-3	CASSPGQGFGTDTQYF
TRBV28	TRBJ2-1	CASSSPFSGSYNEQFF
TRBV5-1	TRBJ2-4	CASSLGPAGGENIQYF
TRBV4-1	TRBJ1-1	CASSPRTGGWTEAFF
TRBV6-2/TRBV6-3	TRBJ2-1	CASRPPVGEQFF
TRBV25-1	TRBJ2-1	CASSESLFSDGNNEQFF
TRBV20-1	TRBJ2-7	CSASGREVSYEQYF
TRBV7-9	TRBJ2-3	CASSSVLARRGDTQYF
TRBV18	TRBJ1-5	CASSPQGHQPQHF
TRBV18	TRBJ2-3	CASSLQLLDGTDTQYF
TRBV6-2/TRBV6-3	TRBJ2-7	CASSYILVRTYEQYF
TRBV6-1	TRBJ2-1	CASSGGTGTGNEQFF
TRBV4-1	TRBJ1-1	CASSHAKIRRHGAFF